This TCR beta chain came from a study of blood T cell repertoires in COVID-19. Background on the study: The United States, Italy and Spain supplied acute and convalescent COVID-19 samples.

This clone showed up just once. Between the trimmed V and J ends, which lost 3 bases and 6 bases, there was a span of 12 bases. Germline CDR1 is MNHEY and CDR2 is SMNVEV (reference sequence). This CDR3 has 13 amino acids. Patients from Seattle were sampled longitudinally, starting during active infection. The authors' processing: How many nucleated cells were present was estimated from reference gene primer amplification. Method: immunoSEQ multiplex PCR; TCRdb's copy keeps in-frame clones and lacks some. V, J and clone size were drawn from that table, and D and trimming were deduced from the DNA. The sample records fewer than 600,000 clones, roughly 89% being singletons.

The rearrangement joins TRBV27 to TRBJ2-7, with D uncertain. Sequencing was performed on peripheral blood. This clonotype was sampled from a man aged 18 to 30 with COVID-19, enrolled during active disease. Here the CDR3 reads CASSFGGPGEQYF. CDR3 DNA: TGTGCCAGCAGTTTCGGCGGCCCTGGCGAGCAGTACTTC.